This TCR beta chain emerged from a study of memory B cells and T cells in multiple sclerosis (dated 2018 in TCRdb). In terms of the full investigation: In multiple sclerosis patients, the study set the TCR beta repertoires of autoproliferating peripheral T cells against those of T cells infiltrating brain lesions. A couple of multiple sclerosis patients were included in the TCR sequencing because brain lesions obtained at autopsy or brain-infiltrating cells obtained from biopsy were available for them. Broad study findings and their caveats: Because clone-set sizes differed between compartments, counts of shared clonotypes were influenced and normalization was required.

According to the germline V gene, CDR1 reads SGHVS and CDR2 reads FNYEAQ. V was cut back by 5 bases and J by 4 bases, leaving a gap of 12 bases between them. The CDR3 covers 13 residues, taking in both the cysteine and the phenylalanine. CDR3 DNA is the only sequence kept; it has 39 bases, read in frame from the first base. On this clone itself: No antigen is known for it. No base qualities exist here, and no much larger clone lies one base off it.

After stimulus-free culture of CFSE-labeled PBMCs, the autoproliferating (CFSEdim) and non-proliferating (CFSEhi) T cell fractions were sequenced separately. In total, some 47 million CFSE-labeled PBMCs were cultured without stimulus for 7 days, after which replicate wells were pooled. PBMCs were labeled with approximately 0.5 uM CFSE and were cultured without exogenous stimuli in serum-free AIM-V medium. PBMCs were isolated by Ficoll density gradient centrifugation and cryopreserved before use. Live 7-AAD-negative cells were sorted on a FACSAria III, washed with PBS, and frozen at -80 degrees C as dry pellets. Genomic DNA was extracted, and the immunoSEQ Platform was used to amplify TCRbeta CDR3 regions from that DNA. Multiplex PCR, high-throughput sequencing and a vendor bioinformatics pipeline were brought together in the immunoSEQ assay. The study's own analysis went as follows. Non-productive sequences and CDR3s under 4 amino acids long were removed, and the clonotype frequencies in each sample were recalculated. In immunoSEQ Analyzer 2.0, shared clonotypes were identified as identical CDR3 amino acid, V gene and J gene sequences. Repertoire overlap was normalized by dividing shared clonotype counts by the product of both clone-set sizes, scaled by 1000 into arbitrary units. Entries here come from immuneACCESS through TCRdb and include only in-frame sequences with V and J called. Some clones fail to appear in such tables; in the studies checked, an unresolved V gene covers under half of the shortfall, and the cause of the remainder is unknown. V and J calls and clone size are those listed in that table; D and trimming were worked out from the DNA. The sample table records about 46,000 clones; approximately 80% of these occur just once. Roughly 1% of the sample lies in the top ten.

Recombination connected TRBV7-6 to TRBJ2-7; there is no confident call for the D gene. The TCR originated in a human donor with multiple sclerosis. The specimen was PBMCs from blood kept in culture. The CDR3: CASSPAFLYEQYF. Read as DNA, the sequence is TGTGCCAGCAGCCCGGCGTTCCTTTACGAGCAGTACTTC.